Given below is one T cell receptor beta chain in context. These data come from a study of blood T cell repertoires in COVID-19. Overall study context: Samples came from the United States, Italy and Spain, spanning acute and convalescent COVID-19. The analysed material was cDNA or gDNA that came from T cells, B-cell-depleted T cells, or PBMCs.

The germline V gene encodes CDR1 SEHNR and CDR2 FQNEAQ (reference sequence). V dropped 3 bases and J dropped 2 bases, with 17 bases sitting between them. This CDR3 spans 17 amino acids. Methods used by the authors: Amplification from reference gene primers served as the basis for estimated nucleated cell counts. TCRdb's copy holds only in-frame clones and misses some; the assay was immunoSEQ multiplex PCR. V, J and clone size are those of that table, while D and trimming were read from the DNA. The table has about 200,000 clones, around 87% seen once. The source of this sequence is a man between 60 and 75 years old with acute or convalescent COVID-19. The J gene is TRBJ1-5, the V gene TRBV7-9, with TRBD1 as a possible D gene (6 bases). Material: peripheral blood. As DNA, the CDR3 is TGTGCCAGCAGCTTCCTGGCGGGGGCAGGTGGCAATCAGCCCCAGCATTTT. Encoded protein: CASSFLAGAGGNQPQHF.